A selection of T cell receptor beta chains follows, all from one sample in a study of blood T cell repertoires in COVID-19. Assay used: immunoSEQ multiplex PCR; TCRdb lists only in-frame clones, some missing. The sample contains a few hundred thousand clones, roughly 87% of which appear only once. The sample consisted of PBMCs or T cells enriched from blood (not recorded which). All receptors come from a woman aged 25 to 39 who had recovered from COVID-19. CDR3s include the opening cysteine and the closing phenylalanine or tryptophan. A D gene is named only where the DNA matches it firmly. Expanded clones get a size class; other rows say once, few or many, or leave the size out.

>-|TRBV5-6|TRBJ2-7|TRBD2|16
TGTGCCAGCAGCCAATTAATAGGCCTAGCGGCCTACGAGCAGTACTTC
CASSQLIGLAAYEQYF
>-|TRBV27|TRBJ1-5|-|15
TGTGCCAGCGGTCATGGGGGGGTGAACAATCAGCCCCAGCATTTT
CASGHGGVNNQPQHF
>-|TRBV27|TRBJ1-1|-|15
TGTGCCAGCACCGGACAGTGGGGAATGAACACTGAAGCTTTCTTT
CASTGQWGMNTEAFF
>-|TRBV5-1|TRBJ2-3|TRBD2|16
TGCGCCAGCAGCTTGGGGGCTAGCGGGAGCGCAGATACGCAGTATTTT
CASSLGASGSADTQYF
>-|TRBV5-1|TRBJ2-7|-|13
TGCGCCAGCAGCCCGCAACCAGCGGACGAGCAGTACTTC
CASSPQPADEQYF
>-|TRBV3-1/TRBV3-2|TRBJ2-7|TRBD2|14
TGTGCCACCTCCCCGCTGACTAGCGTGACTCAGCTGTACTTC
CATSPLTSVTQLYF
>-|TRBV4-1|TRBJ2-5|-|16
TGCGCCAGCAGCCACCCGCCGAGAGACAGTCAAGAGACCCAGTACTTC
CASSHPPRDSQETQYF
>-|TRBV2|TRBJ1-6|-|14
TGTGCCTTTAAAACGGCAGGGGAAAATTCACCCCTCCACTTT
CAFKTAGENSPLHF
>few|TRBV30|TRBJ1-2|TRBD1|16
TGTGCCTCACGTAGCAGGGGGCTCATCTGTAACTATGGCTACACCTTC
CASRSRGLICNYGYTF
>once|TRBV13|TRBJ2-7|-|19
TGTGCCAGCAGCTCTCGGGACAGGACCCTAGCGGGGCCCTCCTACGAGCAGTACTTC
CASSSRDRTLAGPSYEQYF
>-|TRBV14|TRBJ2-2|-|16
TGTGCCAGCAGCCAGGCATCTATCCCGGGGACCGGGGAGCTGTTTTTT
CASSQASIPGTGELFF
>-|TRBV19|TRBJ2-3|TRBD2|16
TGTGCCAGTAGTATATGGGCTAGCGGAGATCAAGATACGCAGTATTTT
CASSIWASGDQDTQYF
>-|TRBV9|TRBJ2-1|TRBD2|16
TGTGCCAGCAGCAGCGGGGGGACCCGCTCCTACAATGAGCAGTTCTTC
CASSSGGTRSYNEQFF
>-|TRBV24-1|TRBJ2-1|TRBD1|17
TGTGCCACCAGTGACTCCGGGACAGGGGGCTTCTACAATGAGCAGTTCTTC
CATSDSGTGGFYNEQFF
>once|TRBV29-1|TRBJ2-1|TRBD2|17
TGCAGCGTTGAGCGAAGGGGGACTAGCGCAACCTACAATGAGCAGTTCTTC
CSVERRGTSATYNEQFF
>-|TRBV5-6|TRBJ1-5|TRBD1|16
TGTGCCAGCAGCATAGCCGACAGGGGTGGCAATCAGCCCCAGCATTTT
CASSIADRGGNQPQHF
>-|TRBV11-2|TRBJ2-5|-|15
TGTGCCAGCAGCTCTGCGCGCGGCACTCAAGAGACCCAGTACTTC
CASSSARGTQETQYF
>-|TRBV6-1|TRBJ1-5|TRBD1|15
TGTGCCAGCAGTGCGACAGGGGGATGGGATCAGCCCCAGCATTTT
CASSATGGWDQPQHF
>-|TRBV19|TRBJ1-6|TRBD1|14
TGTGCCAGTAGTATTCAGGGGGCCTATTCACCCCTCCACTTT
CASSIQGAYSPLHF
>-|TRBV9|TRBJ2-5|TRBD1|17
TGTGCCAGCAGCGTAGGAGAAAGGGGGCGGAACCAAGAGACCCAGTACTTC
CASSVGERGRNQETQYF
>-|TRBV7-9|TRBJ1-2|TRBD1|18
TGTGCCAGCAGCTTAGCCTGGTGGGACAGGGGACCCAACTATGGCTACACCTTC
CASSLAWWDRGPNYGYTF
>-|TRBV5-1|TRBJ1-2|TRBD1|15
TGCGCCAGCAGCTCCGGACAGGGGGTCGACTATGGCTACACCTTC
CASSSGQGVDYGYTF
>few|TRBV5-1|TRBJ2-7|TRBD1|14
TGCGCCAGCAGCGAGAGGACAGGGGGAAACGAGCAGTACTTC
CASSERTGGNEQYF
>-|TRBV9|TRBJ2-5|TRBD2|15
TGTGCCAGCACTGTTTACGGGGGGGCCGGGGAGACCCAGTACTTC
CASTVYGGAGETQYF
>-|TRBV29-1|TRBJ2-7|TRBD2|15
TGCAGCGTTGAACTAGCGGGGAGGAGACCCTACGAGCAGTACTTC
CSVELAGRRPYEQYF
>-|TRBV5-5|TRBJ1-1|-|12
TGTGCCAGCAGCTTGGTGGGGGAGGAGGCTTTCTTT
CASSLVGEEAFF
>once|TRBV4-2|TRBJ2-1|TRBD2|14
TGTGCCAGCGCCGGGACTAGCGGCTACAATGAGCAGTTCTTC
CASAGTSGYNEQFF
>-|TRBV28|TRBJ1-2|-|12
TGTGCCAGCAGTTCCGAGTTCTATGGCTACACCTTC
CASSSEFYGYTF
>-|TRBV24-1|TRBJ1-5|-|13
TGTGCCACCAGTGTTTCAAACAATCAGCCCCAGCATTTT
CATSVSNNQPQHF
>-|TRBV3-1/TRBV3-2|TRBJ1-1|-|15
TGTGCCAGCAGCCAGGGCCCGCTCCGTGACACTGAAGCTTTCTTT
CASSQGPLRDTEAFF
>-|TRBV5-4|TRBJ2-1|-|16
TGTGCCAGCAGCTTGGTTGGGGGCCGCTCCTACAATGAGCAGTTCTTC
CASSLVGGRSYNEQFF
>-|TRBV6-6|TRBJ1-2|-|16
TGTGCCAGCAGTCCGACGACAGGACCGCTTAACTATGGCTACACCTTC
CASSPTTGPLNYGYTF
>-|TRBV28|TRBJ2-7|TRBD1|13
TGTGCCAGCAAAACAGGGGTCCCCCACGAGCAGTACTTC
CASKTGVPHEQYF
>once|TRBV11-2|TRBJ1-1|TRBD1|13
TGTGCCAGCAGCCGACAGGGGGGAACTGAAGCTTTCTTT
CASSRQGGTEAFF
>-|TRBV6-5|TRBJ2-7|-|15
-
CASSYSGHLSWEQYF
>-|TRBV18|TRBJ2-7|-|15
TGTGCCAGCTCACCGCGGACAGTTTCGCTTGGGGAGCAGTACTTC
CASSPRTVSLGEQYF
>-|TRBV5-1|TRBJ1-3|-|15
TGCGCCAGCAGCTTGGCCTTCGGACAGGGAAACACCATATATTTT
CASSLAFGQGNTIYF
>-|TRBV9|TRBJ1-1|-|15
TGTGCCAGCAGCCCCCCGCCCCGGGGAGGCACTGAAGCTTTCTTT
CASSPPPRGGTEAFF
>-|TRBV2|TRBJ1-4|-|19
TGTGCCAGCACCGGCAACAACAGGGACCCCCGTGATGGTAATGAAAAACTGTTTTTT
CASTGNNRDPRDGNEKLFF
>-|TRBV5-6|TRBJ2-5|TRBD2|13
TGTGCCAGCCTGCTAGCGGGAGTGGAGACCCAGTACTTC
CASLLAGVETQYF
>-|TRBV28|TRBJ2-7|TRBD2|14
TGTGCCAGCATTATGGGCGGGAGGGATTACGAGCAGTACTTC
CASIMGGRDYEQYF
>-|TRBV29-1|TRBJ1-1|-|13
TGCAGCGTTGATCAGGGATTGAACACTGAAGCTTTCTTT
CSVDQGLNTEAFF
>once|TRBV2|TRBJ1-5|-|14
TGTGCCAGCAGTGCTGGCAGGGGAAATCAGCCCCAGCATTTT
CASSAGRGNQPQHF
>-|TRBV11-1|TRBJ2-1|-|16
TGTGCCAGCAGCTTATATATGGGAGGAGACTACAATGAGCAGTTCTTC
CASSLYMGGDYNEQFF
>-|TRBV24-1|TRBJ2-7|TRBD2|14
TGTGCCACCCCGAGGGCTAGCGGGCCATACCAGCAGTACTTC
CATPRASGPYQQYF
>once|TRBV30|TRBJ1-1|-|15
TGTGCCTGGAGACCTTACCAGGGAAGAAACACTGAAGCTTTCTTT
CAWRPYQGRNTEAFF
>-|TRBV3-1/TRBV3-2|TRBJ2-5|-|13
TGTGCCAGCAGCCATGGCGGTCAAGAGACCCAGTACTTC
CASSHGGQETQYF
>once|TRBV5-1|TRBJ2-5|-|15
TGCGCCAGCAGCTTTTTAGGCCCGACAGAAGAGACCCAGTACTTC
CASSFLGPTEETQYF
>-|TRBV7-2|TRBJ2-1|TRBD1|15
TGTGCCAGCAGCTTAGTGGGACAGATCTACAATGAGCAGTTCTTC
CASSLVGQIYNEQFF
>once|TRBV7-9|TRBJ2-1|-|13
TGTGCCAGCAAGGGACTTCTCTACAATGAGCAGTTCTTC
CASKGLLYNEQFF
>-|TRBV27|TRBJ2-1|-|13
TGTGCCAGCAGTTTAGTGGGGGGAAATGAGCAGTTCTTC
CASSLVGGNEQFF
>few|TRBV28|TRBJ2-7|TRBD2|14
TGTGCCAGCAGTACTAGCGGGGGATCCTACGAGCAGTACTTC
CASSTSGGSYEQYF
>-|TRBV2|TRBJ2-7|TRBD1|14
TGTGCCAGCAACCGGGACAGGAATTCCTACGAGCAGTACTTC
CASNRDRNSYEQYF
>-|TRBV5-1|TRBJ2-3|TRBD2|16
TGCGCCAGCAGCGCGGGGGGGGGCCCCCCATTAGATACGCAGTATTTT
CASSAGGGPPLDTQYF
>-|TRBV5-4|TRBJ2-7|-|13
TGTGCCAGCAGCAAGCAGTCTAGTTACGAGCAGTACTTC
CASSKQSSYEQYF
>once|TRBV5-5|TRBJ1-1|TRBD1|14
TGTGCCAGCAGCAAACAGGGGGGGGACACTGAAGCTTTCTTT
CASSKQGGDTEAFF